This T cell receptor (beta chain) was retrieved from a study of shared clonotypes between healthy human individuals. Notes on the study in general: The study's rarefaction showed incomplete sorted-subset sequencing despite large depth.

In regard to this clone: Its antigen is unknown.

Only in-frame clones appear in the TCRdb table, and some are missing; sequencing was by immunoSEQ multiplex PCR. Here the sample spans millions of clones, over 85% being singletons. Germline CDR1 and CDR2: SGHAT and FQNNGV. The ends lost 1 base at V and 2 bases at J; junction bases unmatched: 5. The CDR3 spans 15 residues. This clonotype was obtained from a man aged 18 to 29 in good health. Sequencing was done on a sample of naive CD4+ T cells sorted from blood. The subset denotes: CD45RA+ positively selected. The V gene is TRBV11-2, the J gene TRBJ2-7, with TRBD1 matching 7 bases. The CDR3 DNA reads as TGTGCCAGCAGCTTAGCCGAGACAGGGACCTACGAGCAGTACTTC. Amino acids: CASSLAETGTYEQYF.